The 7 T cell receptor beta chains listed next were all sequenced from one sample in a study of long-term antiretroviral therapy in people with HIV. Run at survey level, the immunoSEQ assay was version v3.0. Using immunoSEQ multiplex PCR, the repertoire was profiled, and TCRdb retains in-frame clones only, with some absent. This sample has tens of thousands of clones, with approximately 81% found just once. The specimen was unsorted PBMCs, collected at the start of antiretroviral therapy. The receptor source for this set is a man aged 50 to 59 with HIV.

Here the CDR3 DNA reads TGTGCCAGCAAGGGGGGCAGGGGGGATGTAGGAGGCTACACCTTC. Encoded protein: CASKGGRGDVGGYTF. The chain joins TRBV7-2 to TRBJ1-2; TRBD1 agrees at 7 bases. Trimming took 7 bases from V and 8 from J; bases not matched to a gene: 16. This CDR3 region has 15 residues. CDR1 and CDR2 (germline): SGHTA, FQGNSA. Looking up the rest from reference TRBV7-2 and TRBJ1-2 gives the full variable domain: GAGVSQSPSNKVTEKGKDVELRCDPISGHTALYWYRQSLGQGLEFLIYFQGNSAPDKSGLPSDRFSAERTGGSVSTLTIQRTQQEDSAVYLCASKGGRGDVGGYTFGSGTRLTVV.

The rearrangement joins TRBV4-1 to TRBJ1-4; 9 nucleotides agree with TRBD1. The germline CDR1 and CDR2 sequences are MGHRA and YSYEKL. V lost 3 bases and J lost 3; bases outside the gene matches: 5. The CDR3 loop spans 16 amino acids. CDR3: CASSHTGQGPNEKLFF. The CDR3 nucleotides are TGCGCCAGCAGCCATACGGGACAGGGCCCTAATGAAAAACTGTTTTTT.

This sequence joins TRBV27 and TRBJ2-7; TRBD1 or TRBD2 may be the D gene (5 bases each). Germline-derived CDR1 and CDR2 are MNHEY and SMNVEV (reference sequence). The V end lost 9 bases, the J end lost 2 bases, and 20 bases lay between the germline ends. The CDR3 is 15 amino acids. The CDR3 loop reads CASNLRGSSTYEQYF. The CDR3, as DNA: TGTGCCAGTAACCTGAGGGGCAGTTCTACCTACGAGCAGTACTTC.

The chain joins TRBV28 to TRBJ1-5; 9 bases map to TRBD1. V trimming: 6 bases; J trimming: 2 bases; junction bases outside the gene matches: 11. The germline gives CDR1 MDHEN, CDR2 SYDVKM. The CDR3 is made up of 17 amino acids. The CDR3 DNA sequence: TGTGCCAGCAGCCTTACGGGACAGGGACGGGGCAATCAGCCCCAGCATTTT. This sequence encodes CASSLTGQGRGNQPQHF.

This clone turned up a few times. This chain uses TRBV5-6 with TRBJ2-5; D gene uncertain. The V gene lost 0 bases and the J gene lost 5 bases, with 8 bases spanning the gap. Germline CDR1 SGHDT, CDR2 YYEEEE. The CDR3 consists of 13 residues. The CDR3 nucleotides read TGTGCCAGCAGCTTGGTGGGCTCGGAGACCCAGTACTTC. Its translation: CASSLVGSETQYF.

The chain carries TRBV2 and TRBJ2-2, with 11 bases aligning to TRBD2. The CDR3 runs 17 residues. From germline, CDR1 is SNHLY and CDR2 FYNNEI. V trimming: 7 bases; J trimming: 0 bases; junction bases outside the gene matches: 7. CDR3 loop: CASKRLAGTSNTGELFF. DNA of the CDR3: TGTGCCAGCAAACGACTAGCGGGAACGTCGAACACCGGGGAGCTGTTTTTT.

The chain carries TRBV30 and TRBJ1-1; 8 nucleotides line up with TRBD1. V was clipped by 2 bases and J by 1 base; unmatched bases: 6. The CDR3 sequence is 15 residues long. The germline CDR1 and CDR2 sequences are GTSNPN and SVGIG (reference sequence). The CDR3 DNA reads TGTGCCTGGAGTCGCCCCGGGACAGGGAACACTGAAGCTTTCTTT. Amino acid sequence: CAWSRPGTGNTEAFF.